A single sample gave rise to the 8 T cell receptor beta chains below, sequenced in a study of T cell responses to AZD1222 COVID-19 vaccine. Sequenced by immunoSEQ multiplex PCR; TCRdb stores in-frame clones only, minus some. The sample holds 150,000 to 190,000 clones, around 85% seen once. Sample: peripheral blood, taken after recovery from COVID-19. These receptors all come from an adult who had recovered from COVID-19.

V gene TRBV12-3 or TRBV12-4 combines with J gene TRBJ2-7, with D perhaps being TRBD1 or TRBD2 (5 bases each). The germline V and J ends were trimmed by 6 bases and 2 bases, with 11 bases remaining between them. CDR3 length: 13 amino acids. CDR3 protein: CASSRGRAYEQYF. Written as DNA, the CDR3 is TGTGCCAGCAGCCGGGGCCGAGCCTACGAGCAGTACTTC.

The V gene is TRBV7-8, the J gene TRBJ1-1; unclear D gene. CDR1 and CDR2 (germline): SGHVS, FQNEAQ. V was trimmed by 1 base and J by 0 bases, leaving 9 bases between them. CDR3 length: 15 residues. The chain's CDR3 is CASSLGLPMNTEAFF. The CDR3 nucleotides read TGTGCCAGCAGCTTAGGCTTACCAATGAACACTGAAGCTTTCTTT.

This CDR3 reads CASSEGAGWDTQYF. The CDR3 nucleotides are TGTGCCAGCAGTGAAGGGGCGGGATGGGATACGCAGTATTTT. The chain combines TRBV6-1 with TRBJ2-3, with D maybe TRBD2 (6 bases). Germline V gene lookup returns CDR1 MNHNS and CDR2 SASEGT. The CDR3 spans 14 residues. V gave up 1 base and J gave up 6 bases, with 11 bases separating them.

The chain carries TRBV25-1 and TRBJ1-2; TRBD1 agrees at 7 bases. The length of the CDR3 is 15 residues. J was trimmed by 7 bases and V by 2 bases; bases with no gene match: 10. Germline CDR1 is MGHDK and CDR2 is SYGVNS. DNA of the CDR3: TGTGCCAGCAGTGAAAGGCTGACAGGGCTGAGTGGCTACACCTTC. It yields the protein CASSERLTGLSGYTF.

J is TRBJ1-1 and V is TRBV4-1, with 8 bases matching TRBD1. This CDR3 has 13 residues. CDR1 and CDR2 (germline): MGHRA, YSYEKL. V dropped 4 bases and J dropped 4; count of bases not matched to a gene: 2. DNA for the CDR3: TGCGCCAGCAGCCGAACAGGGGGCACTGAAGCTTTCTTT. As protein: CASSRTGGTEAFF.

This chain joins TRBV5-5 and TRBJ2-2; D remains ambiguous. CDR3 length equals 14 residues. Germline lookup yields CDR1 SGHKS and CDR2 YYEKEE (reference sequence). V was trimmed by 2 bases and J by 1 base, leaving 6 bases between them. Here the CDR3 DNA reads TGTGCCAGCAGCTTTGAGGTGAACACCGGGGAGCTGTTTTTT. This translates into CASSFEVNTGELFF.

This rearrangement joins TRBV7-9 to TRBJ2-7, with D hard to call. This CDR3 spans 14 amino acids. V was cut by 1 base and J by 2 bases, with 9 bases left in between. The germline gives CDR1 SEHNR, CDR2 FQNEAQ (reference sequence). The CDR3 spells CASSLVAQPYEQYF. CDR3 DNA sequence: TGTGCCAGCAGCTTAGTAGCCCAACCCTACGAGCAGTACTTC.

The chain has TRBV28 and TRBJ1-4; possible D gene TRBD1, 5 bases. The CDR3 is made up of 14 amino acids. Trimming removed 5 bases from V and 7 bases from J, with 14 bases in between. Germline values: CDR1 MDHEN, CDR2 SYDVKM. The CDR3 nucleotides read TGTGCCAGCAGTCGGGGCGGCTGGAGTGAAAAACTGTTTTTT. Amino acid sequence: CASSRGGWSEKLFF. Looking up the rest from reference TRBV28 and TRBJ1-4 gives the full variable domain: DVKVTQSSRYLVKRTGEKVFLECVQDMDHENMFWYRQDPGLGLRLIYFSYDVKMKEKGDIPEGYSVSREKKERFSLILESASTNQTSMYLCASSRGGWSEKLFFGSGTQLSVL.